Below, 15 T cell receptor beta chains from the same sample are listed, as sequenced in a study of T-cell reconstitution after alpha-beta-depleted transplantation in children. Preparation of the TCRbeta library was carried out with unique molecular identifiers. TCRdb itself ran the PCR reads through MiXCR, one entry per CDR3 protein. Of 420,000 or so distinct CDR3 sequences listed, approximately 10% were seen once; the top ten hold 4.5% to 6%. The specimen comprised PBMCs from the stem cell graft donor, sampled from the stem cell graft. These receptors all come from a human donor who donated a stem cell graft to a child with acute myeloid leukemia.

The gene calls are TRBV20-1 and TRBJ2-7; D unresolved. This CDR3 spans 12 amino acids. CDR1 DFQATT and CDR2 SNEGSKA come from the germline V gene (reference sequence). Trimming left V 3 bases short and J 3 bases short, with 9 bases between. The CDR3 sequence: CSARRSLYEQYF. CDR3 nucleotides: TGCAGTGCTAGGCGCTCTCTCTACGAGCAGTACTTC.

CDR3 nucleotide sequence: TGCAGTGCTAAAACAGGCACCTATGGCTACACCTTC. This gives the protein CSAKTGTYGYTF. V gene TRBV20-1 combines with J gene TRBJ1-2, with a tentative D call TRBD1 (5 bases). V shed 4 bases and J shed 4 bases, with 10 bases lying between them. Germline CDR1 is DFQATT and CDR2 is SNEGSKA (reference sequence). The CDR3 totals 12 residues.

This clonotype was observed a few times. The rearrangement links TRBV7-3 to TRBJ2-7, with D uncertain. The V end lost 1 base, the J end lost 0 bases, and 7 bases lay between the germline ends. The CDR3 runs to 14 residues. CDR1 is SGHTA and CDR2 is FQGTGA in the germline V gene. The CDR3 is CASSLRAHSYEQYV. The CDR3 region has the DNA TGTGCCAGCAGCTTAAGGGCCCACTCCTACGAGCAGTACGTC.

This clonotype has more than one count but fewer than ten. This sequence joins TRBV5-1 and TRBJ2-5; D is undetermined. The length of the CDR3 is 14 residues. The V gene lost 0 bases and the J gene lost 2 bases, with 8 bases spanning the gap. Germline CDR1 SGHRS, CDR2 YFSETQ. The CDR3 DNA reads as TGCGCCAGCAGCTTGGAACAGACGCAAGAGACCCAGTACTTC. Protein sequence: CASSLEQTQETQYF.

This clonotype was recorded a few times. The chain joins TRBV7-8 to TRBJ2-7; the D is unclear. Trimming removed 1 base at V and 2 bases at J, with 6 bases between. In germline, CDR1 is SGHVS, CDR2 FQNEAQ. This CDR3 has 13 residues. The CDR3 loop reads CASSLEAPYEQYV. The CDR3 DNA reads as TGTGCCAGCAGCTTAGAGGCTCCCTACGAGCAGTACGTC.

The chain uses TRBV6-2 or TRBV6-3 and TRBJ2-1; 12 nucleotides align to TRBD2. CDR1 and CDR2 (germline): MNHEY, SVGEGT. V gave up 5 bases and J gave up 12 bases; unmatched junction bases: 11. The CDR3 is 15 amino acids. The CDR3 spells CASSPGTSGSWGQFF. CDR3 bases: TGTGCCAGCAGTCCCGGGACTAGCGGGTCATGGGGGCAGTTCTTC.

This clonotype has just a few counts. The rearrangement uses TRBV30 and TRBJ2-1; the D is unclear. The CDR3 runs to 13 residues. V was trimmed by 0 bases and J by 12 bases, leaving 15 bases between them. Germline V gene lookup returns CDR1 GTSNPN and CDR2 SVGIG (reference sequence). The CDR3 loop is CAWSVQDLVRQFF. CDR3 coding DNA: TGTGCCTGGAGTGTTCAAGACCTCGTCCGGCAGTTCTTC.

The chain carries TRBV20-1 and TRBJ1-5; TRBD1 matches at 9 bases. The CDR3 is 14 residues long. With 4 bases clipped from V and 4 bases from J, the junction kept 5 bases outside the gene matches. The germline V gene encodes CDR1 DFQATT and CDR2 SNEGSKA (reference sequence). Written as DNA, the CDR3 is TGCAGTGCTACCCGGGACAGGGAGAATCAGCCCCAGCATTTT. It codes for CSATRDRENQPQHF.

This clonotype came up a few times. The V and J genes are TRBV3-1 and TRBJ1-3; D gene uncertain. Germline V gene data show CDR1 as LGHDT and CDR2 as YNNKEL (reference sequence). Between the trimmed V and J ends, which lost 1 base and 0 bases, there was a span of 7 bases. The CDR3 is made up of 15 amino acids. The CDR3 DNA sequence: TGTGCCAGCAGCCAAGCCCGACACTCTGGAAACACCATATATTTT. Translation gives CASSQARHSGNTIYF.

The table lists this clonotype with a few counts. This sequence joins TRBV7-9 and TRBJ2-6; D is unclear. Germline lookup yields CDR1 SEHNR and CDR2 FQNEAQ (reference sequence). The CDR3 contains 14 residues. The ends were cut back, 5 bases at V and 3 bases at J, with 8 bases in the middle. The CDR3 nucleotides are TGTGCCAGCAGCCGACCGAATGGGGCCAACGTCCTGACTTTC. It is translated as CASSRPNGANVLTF. Filled out from reference TRBV7-9 and TRBJ2-6, the complete variable domain reads DTGVSQNPRHKITKRGQNVTFRCDPISEHNRLYWYRQTLGQGPEFLTYFQNEAQLEKSRLLSDRFSAERPKGSFSTLEIQRTEQGDSAMYLCASSRPNGANVLTFGAGSRLTVL.

This clonotype was observed a few times. The genes are TRBV20-1 and TRBJ1-5; D perhaps matches TRBD1 (5 bases). Trimming removed 0 bases at V and 2 bases at J, with 14 bases between. Germline V gene data show CDR1 as DFQATT and CDR2 as SNEGSKA (reference sequence). CDR3 length: 16 residues. The CDR3 loop reads CSARESMGVGNQPQHF. CDR3 coding DNA: TGCAGTGCTAGAGAGAGTATGGGGGTCGGCAATCAGCCCCAGCATTTT.

V usage is TRBV29-1 and J usage is TRBJ2-1; D is uncertain. In germline, CDR1 is SQVTM, CDR2 ANQGSEA. V was clipped by 5 bases and J by 0 bases, with 17 bases between them. The CDR3 length is 16 residues. CDR3 region: CSVNSPPPSSYNEQFF. The CDR3 DNA reads TGCAGCGTTAATTCCCCTCCTCCTAGCTCCTACAATGAGCAGTTCTTC.

This clonotype has a handful of counts. The chain recombines TRBV20-1 with TRBJ2-7, with 9 bases aligning to TRBD1. Germline V gene sequence: CDR1 DFQATT, CDR2 SNEGSKA (reference sequence). With 6 bases clipped from V and 4 bases from J, the junction kept 13 bases outside the gene matches. CDR3 length: 15 amino acids. The CDR3 sequence: CSARPLGTGSYEQYF. The CDR3 region has the DNA TGCAGTGCCAGACCTCTCGGGACAGGGTCATACGAGCAGTACTTC.

The chain employs TRBV29-1 and TRBJ2-5; D is ambiguous. The CDR3 is made up of 12 amino acids. The germline V and J ends were trimmed by 7 bases and 4 bases, with 13 bases remaining between them. Germline V gene lookup returns CDR1 SQVTM and CDR2 ANQGSEA. Here the CDR3 DNA reads TGCAGCGCCGGACCGGTGGGAGAGACCCAGTACTTC. Its translation: CSAGPVGETQYF. Using reference TRBV29-1 and TRBJ2-5 for the parts outside the CDR3, the full variable domain is SAVISQKPSRDICQRGTSLTIQCQVDSQVTMMFWYRQQPGQSLTLIATANQGSEATYESGFVIDKFPISRPNLTFSTLTVSNMSPEDSSIYLCSAGPVGETQYFGPGTRLLVL.

The V gene is TRBV9, the J gene TRBJ2-2; TRBD2 matches 13 bases. CDR3 size: 16 residues. Germline assignment: CDR1 SGDLS and CDR2 YYNGEE. Trimming took 3 bases from V and 5 from J; bases not matched to a gene: 4. CDR3 protein: CASSAGLAGATGELFF. Here the CDR3 DNA reads TGTGCCAGCAGCGCAGGACTAGCGGGAGCTACCGGGGAGCTGTTTTTT.